These 8 T cell receptor beta chains were sequenced from one sample in a study of shared clonotypes between healthy human individuals. Assay: immunoSEQ multiplex PCR; the TCRdb copy retains only in-frame clones and omits some. The sample yields about 380,000 clones, 90% to 97% seen once. Input material: memory CD8+ T cells sorted from blood. Described subset: CD45RO+ cells pooled with CCR7-negative TemRA cells. These receptor sequences come from a man aged 25 to 45 in good health.

For this clone: One junction end does not reproduce the germline sequence, and a read error may be involved. Distinct nucleotide sequences in the sample also encode this CDR3. The chain is built from TRBV5-5 and TRBJ1-5, with 9 bases that match TRBD1. CDR3 size: 14 residues. The germline V gene has CDR1 SGHKS and CDR2 YYEKEE (reference sequence). In DNA, the CDR3 is TGTGCCAGCAGTTTGGGACAGGGTAGCCAGCCCCAGCATTTT. It encodes CASSLGQGSQPQHF. The full variable domain, rest sourced from reference TRBV5-5 and TRBJ1-5, is DAGVTQSPTHLIKTRGQQVTLRCSPISGHKSVSWYQQVLGQGPQFIFQYYEKEERGRGNFPDRFSARQFPNYSSELNVNALLLGDSALYLCASSLGQGSQPQHFGDGTRLSIL.

The rearrangement uses TRBV6-5 and TRBJ2-7, with D perhaps TRBD2 (5 bases). Deletions cut 5 bases from V and 0 bases from J, with 14 bases between. Germline loops: CDR1 MNHEY, CDR2 SVGAGI. The CDR3 has 15 amino acids. The CDR3: CASSPRRFGSYEQYF. The DNA of the CDR3 is TGTGCCAGCAGTCCCCGGAGGTTTGGCTCCTACGAGCAGTACTTC.

The chain is built from TRBV10-3 and TRBJ2-7; D might be TRBD1 (5 bases). The germline V and J ends were trimmed by 4 bases and 6 bases, with 13 bases remaining between them. The CDR3 runs 13 residues. Germline V gene data show CDR1 as ENHRY and CDR2 as SYGVKD. CDR3 DNA: TGTGCCATCAGTGTGATAGGGGCTCGCGAGCAGTACTTC. Translation gives CAISVIGAREQYF.

A single count supports this clone. The rearrangement links TRBV10-3 to TRBJ1-1; D possibly corresponds to TRBD1 (5 bases). Between the trimmed V and J ends, which lost 4 bases and 7 bases, there was a span of 7 bases. Germline CDR1 and CDR2: ENHRY and SYGVKD. CDR3 length: 11 residues. The CDR3 here is CAISVGDEAFF. CDR3 DNA sequence: TGTGCCATCAGTGTGGGGGATGAAGCTTTCTTT.

The genes are TRBV6-5 and TRBJ1-4, with 9 positions matching TRBD1. This CDR3 comprises 14 residues. CDR1 is MNHEY, CDR2 SVGAGI, per germline. V trimming: 4 bases; J trimming: 8 bases; junction bases outside the gene matches: 5. CDR3 DNA: TGTGCCAGCAGTTCAGGGGGGACAGGGGAAAAACTGTTTTTT. It is translated as CASSSGGTGEKLFF.

This chain connects TRBV28 to TRBJ2-1; D possibly uses TRBD1 or TRBD2 (6 bases each). With 6 bases removed from V and 8 bases from J, the gap between germline ends came to 14 bases. The CDR3 contains 13 residues. CDR1 MDHEN and CDR2 SYDVKM come from the germline V gene. This CDR3 is CASRTIGGHEQFF. Here the CDR3 DNA reads TGTGCCAGCAGGACAATTGGGGGGCATGAGCAGTTCTTC.

This clone showed up just once. The V gene is TRBV29-1, the J gene TRBJ2-1; D is perhaps TRBD1 (6 bases). V was clipped by 4 bases and J by 4 bases, with 11 bases between them. Germline V gene sequence: CDR1 SQVTM, CDR2 ANQGSEA. There are 13 residues in the CDR3. The CDR3 region is CSVGGHQYNEQFF. The CDR3 nucleotides read TGCAGCGTTGGGGGACACCAATACAATGAGCAGTTCTTC.

The rearrangement uses TRBV4-2 and TRBJ2-2, with 11 bases identical to TRBD2. CDR3 length equals 19 residues. V dropped 0 bases and J dropped 6; count of bases not matched to a gene: 12. Germline V gene sequence: CDR1 LGHNA, CDR2 YNFKEQ. This chain's CDR3 is CASSQDERLAGGLAGELFF. The DNA of the CDR3 is TGTGCCAGCAGCCAAGATGAGCGGCTAGCGGGAGGTTTGGCCGGGGAGCTGTTTTTT.